Reported below is one T cell receptor beta chain. This sample stems from a study of blood T cell repertoires in COVID-19. Some clones are missing from TCRdb's copy, which holds only in-frame ones; the method was immunoSEQ multiplex PCR. The data contain under 500,000 clones, around nine tenths of them seen just once; the ten biggest clones take up more than 4%. The receptor was derived from a young woman with acute or convalescent COVID-19. Sequencing was done on a sample of peripheral blood.

In DNA, the CDR3 is TGCAGTGCCAGTCGACCGGAACTAGCAGAAGATACGCAGTATTTT. This codes for CSASRPELAEDTQYF. The chain joins TRBV20-1 to TRBJ2-3; D is possibly TRBD2 (6 bases). The V end was cut by 6 bases, the J end by 5 bases, with 21 bases between. Germline-derived CDR1 and CDR2 are DFQATT and SNEGSKA (reference sequence). CDR3 length: 15 residues.